In its sample, the clone carrying this T cell receptor (beta chain) was seen once. What it recognizes is unknown. PCR involved 60 Vbeta and 13 Jbeta primers. Repertoires were generated with immunoSEQ multiplex PCR, while TCRdb's copy carries only in-frame clones and drops some. The data contain approximately 150,000 clones, roughly 85% of them singletons. These data come from a study of cytomegalovirus exposure and HLA in healthy donors. Whole-study findings and limits: There were 164 TCR beta chains listed as cytomegalovirus-associated. Follow-up analysis seemed to connect common viral pathogens with several of the most significant clusters identified. In an earlier analysis, in some 500 donors, most V segments appeared productive either ~90% or ~30% of the time.

Germline loops: CDR1 SGHVS, CDR2 FQNEAQ. There are 17 residues in the CDR3. V shed 2 bases and J 7 bases; nucleotides not matched to a gene: 11. The V gene is TRBV7-8, the J gene TRBJ1-6; 7 bases are shared with TRBD1. Sequenced input: PBMCs. This TCR derives from a male donor in good health and CMV-seronegative. The CDR3 nucleotides read TGTGCCAGCAGCTTAAGCGTTGTGGGACAGAGAAATTCACCCCTCCACTTT. Translated: CASSLSVVGQRNSPLHF.